This entry lists 15 T cell receptor beta chains sequenced from one sample in a study of radiotherapy plus CTLA-4 blockade in lung cancer. Libraries were prepared by immunoSEQ multiplex PCR; TCRdb keeps only in-frame clonotypes and omits some of them. The table records about 120,000 clones, just under 80% of them present only once. Here the sequenced sample was peripheral blood, taken from a patient treated with radiotherapy plus ipilimumab. Receptor source: a human donor with non-small cell lung cancer who had a partial response to radiotherapy plus ipilimumab.

The V call is TRBV19, the J call TRBJ2-7; no clear D gene. Trimming pared 0 bases from V and 1 base from J, leaving 4 bases between. Germline CDR1 and CDR2: LNHDA and SQIVND (reference sequence). The length of the CDR3 is 13 residues. This chain's CDR3 is CASSIDRSYEQYF. CDR3 nucleotides: TGTGCCAGTAGTATAGACCGTTCCTACGAGCAGTACTTC.

The sample holds one count of this clone. The CDR3 reads CASSDRGLSTNEKLFF. The CDR3 nucleotides are TGTGCCAGCAGTGATAGGGGGCTATCAACTAATGAAAAACTGTTTTTT. The chain uses TRBV6-1 and TRBJ1-4; 7 bases fit TRBD1. The CDR3 is made up of 16 amino acids. In germline, CDR1 is MNHNS, CDR2 SASEGT. V was clipped by 3 bases and J by 0 bases; unmatched bases: 4.

The chain is built from TRBV5-8 and TRBJ2-1; 9 bases fit TRBD1. The CDR3 covers 18 residues. The J segment lost 6 bases and the V segment lost 1 base, leaving 14 bases of the junction unmatched. CDR1 is SGHTS, CDR2 YDEGEE, per germline. DNA for the CDR3: TGTGCCAGCAGCTTGTTTATAGGGACAGGGTCCTCCCGCAATGAGCAGTTCTTC. Translated, it gives CASSLFIGTGSSRNEQFF.

This chain connects TRBV10-2 to TRBJ2-3, with 7 bases that match TRBD1. The CDR3 covers 14 residues. Germline trimming cut 6 bases from V and 2 bases from J; bases unmatched to any gene: 5. Looked up from germline, CDR1 is WSHSY and CDR2 is SAAADI. CDR3 nucleotide sequence: TGCGCCAGCAGGAGGGGGACAGACACAGATACGCAGTATTTT. Translating it yields CASRRGTDTDTQYF.

This clone was counted only a few times. This CDR3 is CAIWALNTEAFF. In DNA form, the CDR3 reads TGTGCCATCTGGGCCCTGAACACTGAAGCTTTCTTT. V usage is TRBV28 and J usage is TRBJ1-1, with no clear D. CDR3 length: 12 residues. Trimming removed 10 bases at V and 0 bases at J, with 9 bases between. Per the germline V gene, CDR1 is MDHEN and CDR2 is SYDVKM.

The V call is TRBV7-6, the J call TRBJ1-1; D call uncertain. Germline-derived CDR1 and CDR2 are SGHVS and FNYEAQ. V lost 4 bases and J 0 bases, leaving 6 bases between the germline ends. The CDR3 length is 13 residues. The CDR3 bases are TGTGCCAGCAGCTCAGAACTGAACACTGAAGCTTTCTTT. Its translation: CASSSELNTEAFF.

This CDR3 reads CASSQVAGGTGELFF. The CDR3 DNA sequence: TGTGCCAGCAGCCAAGTTGCGGGAGGGACCGGGGAGCTGTTTTTT. The chain couples TRBV4-2 to TRBJ2-2, with 9 nucleotides matching TRBD2. CDR1 and CDR2 from the germline V gene are LGHNA and YNFKEQ. J lost 5 bases, V lost 1 base, and 2 bases had no gene match. This CDR3 has 15 residues.

The rearrangement joins TRBV19 to TRBJ2-7; tentative D call: TRBD2 (6 bases). The CDR3 extends over 14 amino acids. Germline V lookup: CDR1 LNHDA, CDR2 SQIVND (reference sequence). V shed 1 base and J shed 3 bases, with 10 bases lying between them. As DNA, the CDR3 is TGTGCCAGTAGTATAGTCGGAGGGCGCTACGAGCAGTACTTC. Protein product: CASSIVGGRYEQYF.

The chain has TRBV27 and TRBJ1-4; 7 bases map to TRBD1. The germline V gene encodes CDR1 MNHEY and CDR2 SMNVEV (reference sequence). J was trimmed by 8 bases and V by 2 bases; bases with no gene match: 2. CDR3 size: 13 residues. This CDR3 reads CASSLQQGEKLFF. CDR3 sequence (DNA): TGTGCCAGCAGTTTACAACAGGGGGAAAAACTGTTTTTT.

The rearrangement links TRBV28 to TRBJ1-2; TRBD1 is a possible D gene (6 bases). V lost 8 bases and J lost 4, with 14 bases in between. The CDR3 runs to 13 residues. The germline CDR1 and CDR2 sequences are MDHEN and SYDVKM. CDR3 sequence (DNA): TGTGCCAGCCACTCGCGAGGGGGCTATGGCTACACCTTC. This sequence encodes CASHSRGGYGYTF.

The genes are TRBV11-2 and TRBJ1-3, with D unclear. The CDR3 is 18 amino acids. Looked up from germline, CDR1 is SGHAT and CDR2 is FQNNGV. V lost 2 bases and J 0 bases, leaving 17 bases between the germline ends. CDR3 sequence (DNA): TGTGCCAGCAGCTTACACCCACCGACACCCGGCTCTGGAAACACCATATATTTT. Its protein is CASSLHPPTPGSGNTIYF.

The J gene is TRBJ2-1, the V gene TRBV7-8; D is perhaps TRBD2 (6 bases). Germline lookup yields CDR1 SGHVS and CDR2 FQNEAQ. V lost 4 bases and J 9 bases, leaving 19 bases between the germline ends. CDR3 length: 15 amino acids. The CDR3 sequence: CASSSAGHAFPEQFF. The CDR3, as DNA: TGTGCCAGCAGCTCTGCGGGGCACGCGTTTCCTGAGCAGTTCTTC. The complete variable domain, with remaining parts taken from reference TRBV7-8 and TRBJ2-1, reads GAGVSQSPRYKVAKRGQDVALRCDPISGHVSLFWYQQALGQGPEFLTYFQNEAQLDKSGLPSDRFFAERPEGSVSTLKIQRTQQEDSAVYLCASSSAGHAFPEQFFGPGTRLTVL.

This clone was seen a handful of times. The chain employs TRBV28 and TRBJ2-6; weak D call: TRBD2 (5 bases). V lost 8 bases and J 2 bases, leaving 13 bases between the germline ends. Per germline, CDR1 MDHEN and CDR2 SYDVKM. CDR3 size: 15 residues. The CDR3 loop is CASEHGVTGANVLTF. CDR3 DNA sequence: TGTGCCAGCGAACACGGGGTAACTGGGGCCAACGTCCTGACTTTC.

The chain recombines TRBV6-4 with TRBJ2-1; a possible D gene is TRBD2 (6 bases). Germline V CDR1 and CDR2: MRHNA, SNTAGT. The CDR3 extends over 15 amino acids. Deletions cut 3 bases from V and 0 bases from J, with 9 bases between. The CDR3 is CASSEGTLSYNEQFF. CDR3 nucleotides: TGTGCCAGCAGTGAGGGGACTCTCTCCTACAATGAGCAGTTCTTC.

The rearrangement uses TRBV11-2 and TRBJ2-5; D is perhaps TRBD2 (5 bases). This CDR3 comprises 13 residues. V lost 6 bases and J 5 bases, leaving 13 bases between the germline ends. Germline CDR1 reads SGHAT; CDR2 reads FQNNGV. The CDR3 reads CASRASSAETQYF. DNA of the CDR3: TGTGCCAGCAGGGCTAGCTCGGCGGAGACCCAGTACTTC.